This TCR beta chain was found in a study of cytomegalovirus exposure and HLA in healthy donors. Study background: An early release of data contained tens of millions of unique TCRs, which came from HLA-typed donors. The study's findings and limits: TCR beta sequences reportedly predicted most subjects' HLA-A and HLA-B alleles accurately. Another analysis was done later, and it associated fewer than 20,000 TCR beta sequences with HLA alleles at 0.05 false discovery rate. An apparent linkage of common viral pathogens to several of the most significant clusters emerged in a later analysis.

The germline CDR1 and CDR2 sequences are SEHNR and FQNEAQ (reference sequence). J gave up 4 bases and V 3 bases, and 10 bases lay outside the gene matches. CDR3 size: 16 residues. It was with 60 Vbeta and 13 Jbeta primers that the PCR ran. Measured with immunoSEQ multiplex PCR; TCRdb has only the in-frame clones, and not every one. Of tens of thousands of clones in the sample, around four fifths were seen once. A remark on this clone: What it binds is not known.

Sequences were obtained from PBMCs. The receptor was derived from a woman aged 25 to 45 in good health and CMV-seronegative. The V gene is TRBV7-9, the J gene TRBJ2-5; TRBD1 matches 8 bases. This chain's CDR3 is CASSFLPGQGAETQYF. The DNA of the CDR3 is TGTGCCAGCAGCTTTCTACCCGGACAGGGAGCAGAGACCCAGTACTTC.